The subject of this entry is one TCR beta chain. Its antigen is unidentified. Using RNA transcripts as the source, TCR beta CDR3 regions were amplified. Primed by the HTBI set, a first-round RT-PCR was run on the TCR CDR3. TCRdb re-called the multiplex PCR reads with MiXCR, one entry per CDR3 protein. The sample includes about half a million distinct CDR3 sequences, around 20% of them seen just once. These data come from a study of T cells in Graves' hyperthyroidism and ophthalmopathy. Across the study: The blood sample was taken at first diagnosis, before treatment began. General study results and limits: Blood also contained most expanded thyroid clonotypes above 0.001. Stable hyperthyroidism was told apart from ophthalmopathy by a model built on 13 V-J features.

The germline gives CDR1 SGHAT, CDR2 FQNNGV. The CDR3 is 16 residues long. The ends were cut back, 6 bases at V and 1 base at J, with 19 bases in the middle. The PBMCs had their origin in 7.5 to 10 ml of fresh peripheral blood. This sequence joins TRBV11-2 and TRBJ2-7; perhaps TRBD2 as D (5 bases). The sequence came from a man aged 18 to 30 with Graves' hyperthyroidism. Sequencing used blood. CDR3 in amino acids: CASSPNTGWWSYEQYF. DNA for the CDR3: TGTGCCAGCAGTCCCAACACGGGGTGGTGGTCCTACGAGCAGTACTTC.